Shown below are 6 T cell receptor beta chains from a single sample sequenced in a study of shared clonotypes between healthy human individuals. TCRdb's copy holds only in-frame clones and misses some; the assay was immunoSEQ multiplex PCR. This table holds some 87,000 clones, 68% found once. Sequencing was carried out using memory CD8+ T cells sorted from blood. Subset in this sample: CD45RO+ cells pooled with CCR7-negative TemRA cells. The receptors were gathered from a man aged 25 to 45 in good health.

J is TRBJ2-5 and V is TRBV5-1; tentative D call: TRBD2 (5 bases). CDR1 SGHRS and CDR2 YFSETQ come from the germline V gene. The CDR3 is 15 amino acids. The V and J ends lost 0 bases and 4 bases respectively, with 13 bases between them. CDR3 residues: CASSLVGLGRETQYF. The CDR3, as DNA: TGCGCCAGCAGCTTGGTGGGCTTGGGGAGAGAGACCCAGTACTTC.

This chain connects TRBV2 to TRBJ1-2; possible D gene TRBD1, 5 bases. Germline CDR1 and CDR2: SNHLY and FYNNEI. The CDR3 extends over 12 amino acids. Trimming took off 7 bases at V and 4 bases at J, with 10 bases between the two ends. DNA of the CDR3: TGTGCCAGCACGCGGGACGGCTATGGCTACACCTTC. The encoded protein is CASTRDGYGYTF.

This sequence joins TRBV5-1 and TRBJ2-7; D is unresolved. The V gene lost 4 bases and the J gene lost 2 bases, with 19 bases spanning the gap. Germline V lookup: CDR1 SGHRS, CDR2 YFSETQ. This CDR3 has 16 amino acids. For the CDR3, the DNA is TGCGCCAGCAGCCCTAAAGCAGGAATTGGGGCCTACGAGCAGTACTTC. Protein product: CASSPKAGIGAYEQYF.

This clone is categorized as large. Other DNA sequences in the same sample also yield this CDR3. The gene calls are TRBV27 and TRBJ1-5, with D uncertain. This CDR3 contains 15 residues. V was pared by 1 base and J by 7 bases, with 14 bases between. Germline V gene sequence: CDR1 MNHEY, CDR2 SMNVEV (reference sequence). This chain's CDR3 is CASSLLFGSRQPQHF. Here the CDR3 DNA reads TGTGCCAGCAGTTTATTATTCGGGTCTCGACAGCCCCAGCATTTT.

This clone was detected once. V gene TRBV18 combines with J gene TRBJ2-5; D might be TRBD1 (5 bases). The V end was cut by 4 bases, the J end by 5 bases, with 14 bases between. The CDR3 loop spans 14 amino acids. Germline values: CDR1 KGHSH, CDR2 LQKENI. The CDR3: CASSRPQGGETQYF. DNA of the CDR3: TGTGCCAGCTCACGGCCGCAGGGTGGGGAGACCCAGTACTTC.

The chain employs TRBV7-2 and TRBJ2-1, with D hard to call. The length of the CDR3 is 12 residues. CDR1 and CDR2 (germline): SGHTA, FQGNSA. V was trimmed by 2 bases and J by 7 bases, leaving 6 bases between them. The CDR3 nucleotides are TGTGCCAGCAGCTTATCTGGAAATGAGCAGTTCTTC. It encodes CASSLSGNEQFF.